A single sample is the source of the 32 T cell receptor beta chains below, sequenced in a study of cytomegalovirus exposure and HLA in healthy donors. The PCR ran on 60 Vbeta and 13 Jbeta primers. Profiled with immunoSEQ multiplex PCR; TCRdb holds only in-frame clones, not every one. The sample lists about 140,000 clones, 80% to 85% occurring once. Sequencing used PBMCs. The receptors come from a female donor in good health and CMV-seronegative.

This chain connects TRBV2 to TRBJ2-7; 8 nucleotides agree with TRBD1. Germline-derived CDR1 and CDR2 are SNHLY and FYNNEI. Germline trimming cut 2 bases from V and 3 bases from J; bases unmatched to any gene: 9. This CDR3 has 16 amino acids. The CDR3 nucleotides are TGTGCCAGCAGTGAATTGACAGGGGACGGTCGCTACGAGCAGTACTTC. This gives the protein CASSELTGDGRYEQYF.

The chain has TRBV7-6 and TRBJ2-7, with 7 bases aligning to TRBD1. The CDR3 runs to 14 residues. CDR1 is SGHVS, CDR2 FNYEAQ, per germline. The trim removed 5 bases at V and 3 bases at J, leaving 7 bases unmatched. The CDR3 DNA sequence: TGTGCCAGCAGCCCTCGGGACAGAATCTACGAGCAGTACTTC. As protein: CASSPRDRIYEQYF.

The chain employs TRBV4-1 and TRBJ2-2; 11 bases line up with TRBD1. V lost 2 bases and J lost 6; bases outside the gene matches: 5. Looked up from germline, CDR1 is MGHRA and CDR2 is YSYEKL. The CDR3 runs to 16 residues. CDR3 region: CASSQMGQGGAGELFF. The CDR3 bases are TGCGCCAGCAGCCAAATGGGACAGGGGGGTGCCGGGGAGCTGTTTTTT.

J is TRBJ2-3 and V is TRBV6-1; D unresolved. CDR3 size: 18 residues. In germline, CDR1 is MNHNS, CDR2 SASEGT. Trimming removed 0 bases at V and 0 bases at J, with 16 bases between. CDR3 in DNA: TGTGCCAGCAGTGAAGCGCTCCTGTGGGCCTCTAGCACAGATACGCAGTATTTT. It specifies CASSEALLWASSTDTQYF.

V gene TRBV28 combines with J gene TRBJ2-5; no firm D call. The CDR3 loop spans 13 amino acids. Looked up from germline, CDR1 is MDHEN and CDR2 is SYDVKM. Trimming took 3 bases from V and 4 from J, leaving 9 bases between them. CDR3 region: CASSLNAGETQYF. DNA of the CDR3: TGTGCCAGCAGTTTGAATGCAGGAGAGACCCAGTACTTC. Complete variable domain (other parts from reference TRBV28 and TRBJ2-5): DVKVTQSSRYLVKRTGEKVFLECVQDMDHENMFWYRQDPGLGLRLIYFSYDVKMKEKGDIPEGYSVSREKKERFSLILESASTNQTSMYLCASSLNAGETQYFGPGTRLLVL.

Here the CDR3 reads CASSVGRGYNNEQFF. CDR3 nucleotides: TGCGCCAGCAGTGTCGGCAGGGGGTATAACAATGAGCAGTTCTTC. The chain combines TRBV10-2 with TRBJ2-1, with 7 positions matching TRBD1. Germline CDR1 WSHSY, CDR2 SAAADI. V lost 4 bases, J lost 5 bases, and 8 bases stayed unmatched. This CDR3 region has 15 residues.

V usage is TRBV5-4 and J usage is TRBJ2-3; TRBD1 matches at 9 bases. V shed 5 bases, J shed 0 bases, and the junction held 4 bases outside the gene matches. Germline CDR1 SGHNT, CDR2 YYREEE (reference sequence). The CDR3 runs to 15 residues. This CDR3 is CASRLDRGSTDTQYF. In DNA form, the CDR3 reads TGTGCCAGCAGGCTGGACAGGGGAAGCACAGATACGCAGTATTTT.

CDR3 DNA: TGTGCCTGGATCAAGCCGTCAGGGCAGTACTTC. Protein: CAWIKPSGQYF. This chain uses TRBV30 with TRBJ2-7; no firm D call. The CDR3 length is 11 residues. Germline V gene lookup returns CDR1 GTSNPN and CDR2 SVGIG (reference sequence). The germline V and J ends were trimmed by 4 bases and 9 bases, with 13 bases remaining between them.

The genes are TRBV29-1 and TRBJ2-3, with 9 bases that match TRBD2. The germline V gene encodes CDR1 SQVTM and CDR2 ANQGSEA. V dropped 5 bases and J dropped 6; count of bases not matched to a gene: 6. There are 13 residues in the CDR3. CDR3 DNA: TGCAGCGTTTTAGCGGGAGTCACGGATACGCAGTATTTT. Translation: CSVLAGVTDTQYF.

The V call is TRBV30, the J call TRBJ2-3; D possibly corresponds to TRBD2 (5 bases). Germline V gene sequence: CDR1 GTSNPN, CDR2 SVGIG (reference sequence). Trimming cost V 5 bases and J 2 bases, with 17 bases left between them. The length of the CDR3 is 15 residues. The CDR3 DNA sequence: TGTGCCTGGGATCCGGCAGCGGAGCCCACAGATACGCAGTATTTT. This encodes CAWDPAAEPTDTQYF.

This clone appeared a few times. CDR3 amino acids: CASSQEWGGRNTEAFF. CDR3 DNA sequence: TGTGCCAGCAGCCAAGAATGGGGGGGCCGGAACACTGAAGCTTTCTTT. The chain is built from TRBV4-2 and TRBJ1-1, with D maybe TRBD1 (6 bases). This CDR3 is 16 amino acids long. Germline CDR1 reads LGHNA; CDR2 reads YNFKEQ. V was cut by 0 bases and J by 1 base, with 12 bases left in between.

The rearrangement uses TRBV13 and TRBJ1-2; 8 nucleotides match TRBD1. The trim removed 0 bases at V and 4 bases at J, leaving 1 base unmatched. The CDR3 length is 14 residues. The germline CDR1 and CDR2 sequences are PRHDT and FYEKMQ (reference sequence). CDR3 loop: CASSLGQGGYGYTF. The CDR3 nucleotides read TGTGCCAGCAGCTTAGGACAGGGGGGCTATGGCTACACCTTC.

The chain links TRBV5-4 to TRBJ1-2, with 8 nucleotides matching TRBD1. This CDR3 is 15 amino acids long. The trim removed 4 bases at V and 5 bases at J, leaving 10 bases unmatched. From germline, CDR1 is SGHNT and CDR2 YYREEE (reference sequence). The CDR3 protein is CASSRGQAAQYGYTF. In DNA, the CDR3 is TGTGCCAGCAGCAGGGGACAGGCGGCCCAATATGGCTACACCTTC.

V gene TRBV27 combines with J gene TRBJ2-1, with 13 bases fitting TRBD2. This CDR3 is built from 16 residues. CDR1 MNHEY and CDR2 SMNVEV come from the germline V gene (reference sequence). V lost 4 bases and J lost 6; bases outside the gene matches: 6. The CDR3 loop reads CASSSRGTSGANEQFF. CDR3 in DNA: TGTGCCAGCAGTTCCAGAGGGACTAGCGGGGCCAATGAGCAGTTCTTC.

V is TRBV27 and J is TRBJ2-1; 8 bases are shared with TRBD2. Germline V gene lookup returns CDR1 MNHEY and CDR2 SMNVEV (reference sequence). V was clipped by 8 bases and J by 5 bases; unmatched bases: 5. The CDR3 consists of 13 residues. CDR3 sequence: CASRGGMNNEQFF. The CDR3 DNA sequence: TGTGCCAGCCGCGGGGGGATGAACAATGAGCAGTTCTTC.

The rearrangement joins TRBV11-3 to TRBJ2-1, with 9 bases fitting TRBD2. From germline, CDR1 is SGHNT and CDR2 YENEEA. With V trimmed by 3 bases and J by 7 bases, 7 bases remained unmatched. The length of the CDR3 is 15 residues. This CDR3 is CASSLRGSGGNEQFF. Here the CDR3 DNA reads TGTGCCAGCAGCTTGAGGGGTAGCGGGGGAAATGAGCAGTTCTTC.

This chain uses TRBV5-6 with TRBJ2-7, with 14 bases fitting TRBD2. The CDR3 sequence is 16 residues long. Germline V gene data show CDR1 as SGHDT and CDR2 as YYEEEE. J lost 0 bases, V lost 2 bases, and 1 base had no gene match. The CDR3 DNA is TGTGCCAGCAGCTTTGGACTAGCGGGAGGCTCCTACGAGCAGTACTTC. Protein sequence: CASSFGLAGGSYEQYF.

The V gene is TRBV28, the J gene TRBJ1-3; D unclear. This CDR3 has 16 residues. V was shortened by 2 bases and J by 2 bases, with 13 bases between the two germline ends. CDR1 and CDR2 (germline): MDHEN, SYDVKM. The CDR3 nucleotides are TGTGCCAGCAGTTTAAAATCCCCCGGGACTGGAAACACCATATATTTT. Its protein product is CASSLKSPGTGNTIYF. Together with reference TRBV28 and TRBJ1-3, the CDR3 gives the full variable domain: DVKVTQSSRYLVKRTGEKVFLECVQDMDHENMFWYRQDPGLGLRLIYFSYDVKMKEKGDIPEGYSVSREKKERFSLILESASTNQTSMYLCASSLKSPGTGNTIYFGEGSWLTVV.

This chain uses TRBV27 with TRBJ1-2, with D perhaps matching TRBD1 (5 bases). This CDR3 has 12 residues. The V and J ends lost 8 bases and 8 bases respectively, with 15 bases between them. Germline CDR1 reads MNHEY; CDR2 reads SMNVEV (reference sequence). Here the CDR3 reads CASLGTAGGYTF. CDR3 bases: TGTGCCAGCCTCGGGACGGCGGGAGGCTACACCTTC.

CDR3 in DNA: TGTGCCAGCAGTTTAGCAGCGGGGGGCTACAATGAGCAGTTCTTC. Residues: CASSLAAGGYNEQFF. The chain joins TRBV28 to TRBJ2-1; TRBD2 matches at 9 bases. Germline V gene data show CDR1 as MDHEN and CDR2 as SYDVKM. The CDR3 is 15 amino acids. Germline trimming cut 2 bases from V and 3 bases from J; bases unmatched to any gene: 2.

The chain joins TRBV6-1 to TRBJ2-7; 8 bases are shared with TRBD1. There are 15 residues in the CDR3. The germline gives CDR1 MNHNS, CDR2 SASEGT. V gave up 3 bases and J gave up 2 bases; unmatched junction bases: 6. CDR3 in DNA: TGTGCCAGCAGTGAGGGGACAGGCGGGACCTACGAGCAGTACTTC. This codes for CASSEGTGGTYEQYF.

The genes are TRBV4-1 and TRBJ1-1; D gene ambiguous. CDR3 length: 14 residues. The germline CDR1 and CDR2 sequences are MGHRA and YSYEKL. The V and J ends lost 0 bases and 6 bases respectively, with 11 bases between them. This CDR3 is CASSQEGGPAEAFF. Written as DNA, the CDR3 is TGCGCCAGCAGCCAAGAAGGAGGGCCAGCTGAAGCTTTCTTT.

This chain connects TRBV10-3 to TRBJ2-3, with TRBD2 as a possible D gene (6 bases). Germline V gene sequence: CDR1 ENHRY, CDR2 SYGVKD. The length of the CDR3 is 13 residues. CDR3 sequence: CSTGGRDTDTQYF. In nucleotides, the CDR3 is TGTTCAACCGGCGGGCGGGATACAGATACGCAGTATTTT.

CDR3 residues: CASSQYRRGGYTF. CDR3 nucleotides: TGTGCCAGCAGCCAGTACAGGAGGGGTGGCTACACCTTC. The gene calls are TRBV14 and TRBJ1-2, with D possibly matching TRBD1 (5 bases). The germline V gene has CDR1 SGHDN and CDR2 FVKESK. Trimming shortened V by 3 bases and J by 7 bases, and 12 bases separated the two germline ends. The CDR3 extends over 13 amino acids.

V and J are TRBV29-1 and TRBJ2-1; 15 nucleotides match TRBD2. Germline-derived CDR1 and CDR2 are SQVTM and ANQGSEA. J gave up 8 bases and V 4 bases, and 6 bases lay outside the gene matches. The CDR3 length is 15 residues. CDR3 DNA: TGCAGCGTTGCTCGGACTAGCGGGAGGGTAGATGAGCAGTTCTTC. Encoded protein: CSVARTSGRVDEQFF.

J is TRBJ2-1 and V is TRBV19; D possibly corresponds to TRBD2 (5 bases). V was trimmed by 3 bases and J by 10 bases, leaving 7 bases between them. Germline V gene sequence: CDR1 LNHDA, CDR2 SQIVND (reference sequence). This CDR3 region has 11 residues. CDR3 DNA sequence: TGTGCCAGTAGTATTAGCGTCGAGCAGTTCTTC. As protein: CASSISVEQFF.

This chain connects TRBV5-4 to TRBJ2-7, with D uncertain. Germline V CDR1 and CDR2: SGHNT, YYREEE (reference sequence). V lost 4 bases, J lost 3 bases, and 8 bases lay in between. This CDR3 has 12 residues. CDR3 protein: CASSLGNYEQYF. CDR3 nucleotide sequence: TGTGCCAGCAGCCTTGGCAACTACGAGCAGTACTTC.

The sample holds a few counts of this clone. The genes are TRBV6-5 and TRBJ1-2, with 8 bases matching TRBD1. This CDR3 has 16 residues. In germline, CDR1 is MNHEY, CDR2 SVGAGI. Trimming at V came to 0 bases and at J to 0 bases, leaving 3 bases not matched to a gene. CDR3 DNA sequence: TGTGCCAGCAGTTACTCGGACAGGGTGACTAACTATGGCTACACCTTC. It is translated as CASSYSDRVTNYGYTF.

This clone has just one count. This sequence joins TRBV19 and TRBJ1-5, with D possibly matching TRBD1 (5 bases). The germline V gene has CDR1 LNHDA and CDR2 SQIVND (reference sequence). Between the trimmed V and J ends, which lost 4 bases and 3 bases, there was a span of 13 bases. The CDR3 spans 15 residues. The CDR3 loop is CASSKSDRLNQPQHF. The CDR3 DNA sequence: TGTGCCAGTAGTAAGTCCGACAGACTCAATCAGCCCCAGCATTTT.

The chain recombines TRBV10-3 with TRBJ2-7; TRBD1 matches at 8 bases. V shed 0 bases and J 6 bases; nucleotides not matched to a gene: 4. CDR1 ENHRY and CDR2 SYGVKD come from the germline V gene. This CDR3 is built from 14 residues. As DNA, the CDR3 is TGTGCCATCAGTGAGTCAGGACAGGGTGGCGAGCAGTACTTC. Translating it yields CAISESGQGGEQYF.

The chain carries TRBV19 and TRBJ2-7; maybe TRBD2 (5 bases). Germline V gene lookup returns CDR1 LNHDA and CDR2 SQIVND (reference sequence). V dropped 3 bases and J dropped 3 bases, with 12 bases sitting between them. This CDR3 comprises 14 residues. The DNA for the CDR3 is TGTGCCAGTAGTATTACTGCGGGCTTCTACGAGCAGTACTTC. It specifies CASSITAGFYEQYF.

V and J are TRBV2 and TRBJ2-3, with TRBD2 matching 14 bases. CDR1 and CDR2 (germline): SNHLY, FYNNEI. The V segment lost 7 bases and the J segment 4 bases; nucleotides outside the gene matches: 4. The CDR3 is 15 amino acids. The CDR3 nucleotides read TGTGCCAGCACCACGACTAGCGGGAGGGCAGATACGCAGTATTTT. It specifies CASTTTSGRADTQYF.